This T cell receptor (beta chain) emerged from a study of beta chain features in type 1 diabetes. Reverse transcription of all isolated RNA meant that expressed TCRB transcripts were sequenced. The method was immunoSEQ multiplex PCR; TCRdb's version includes in-frame clones alone and lacks a portion of them. The sample lists approximately 170,000 clones; approximately 7.8% were seen once. The table lists this clone with a few counts. What it binds is unknown. V was trimmed by 5 bases and J by 1 base, leaving 14 bases between them. Germline values: CDR1 LNHDA, CDR2 SQIVND (reference sequence). CDR3 size: 15 residues. The study's findings and limits: People with Type 1 diabetes carried modestly yet significantly shorter TCRB CDR3s in all four CD4+ subsets.

The sequence was obtained from a woman between 35 and 50 years old with type 1 diabetes. The specimen sequenced was central memory CD4+ T cells from blood. The rearrangement uses TRBV19 and TRBJ1-2; tentative D call: TRBD1 (6 bases). The CDR3 region has the DNA TGTGCCAGTAGTCAAAGACAGGCGAATAACTATGGCTACACCTTC. It codes for CASSQRQANNYGYTF.